These T cell receptor beta chains were read from a single sample in a study of post-analysis software for immune sequencing data. TCRdb recomputed calls from the PCR reads with MiXCR, one row per CDR3 protein. Among hundreds of thousands of distinct CDR3 sequences listed, roughly two fifths were seen once. The specimen sequenced was blood. These TCRs come from a girl aged 5-17 years with multiple sclerosis. Both conserved end residues are part of each CDR3. Fields, in order: CDR3 length, D gene, J gene, clone size, V gene, CDR3 DNA, CDR3 protein. A D gene is named only where the DNA matches it firmly. Clone size is stated in some rows and not others, as once, few, many or a class when expanded.

17,TRBD1,TRBJ2-3,once,TRBV12-3/TRBV12-4,TGTGCCAGCGGCCCCTGGGACAGAACCCTCGAGAAAGATACGCAGTATTTT,CASGPWDRTLEKDTQYF
15,TRBD1,TRBJ2-7,NA,TRBV20-1,TGCAGTGCTTTTATTACCGGACAGGGGGCCTACGAGCAGTACTTC,CSAFITGQGAYEQYF
14,TRBD2,TRBJ2-1,NA,TRBV7-6,TGTGCCAGCAGCTCGGGGACTAGCGGCGATGAGCAGTTCTTC,CASSSGTSGDEQFF
13,NA,TRBJ1-5,few,TRBV18,TGTGCCAGCTCCCTACAGGTGAATCAGCCCCAGCATTTT,CASSLQVNQPQHF
16,TRBD1,TRBJ2-3,NA,TRBV7-8,TGTGCCAGCAGCTTAGGACAGGGTGTGGGCACAGATACGCAGTATTTT,CASSLGQGVGTDTQYF
15,NA,TRBJ2-3,few,TRBV5-1,TGCGCCAGCAGCTTCAGTCCAGGGAGCACAGATACGCAGTATTTT,CASSFSPGSTDTQYF
12,TRBD2,TRBJ2-7,few,TRBV15,TGTGCCACGAGCGGGGGCTACTACGAGCAGTACTTC,CATSGGYYEQYF
15,TRBD1,TRBJ1-5,NA,TRBV12-3/TRBV12-4,TGTGCCAGCAGCCTACGGGACAGGGGGAATCAGCCCCAGCATTTT,CASSLRDRGNQPQHF
15,NA,TRBJ2-7,NA,TRBV3-1,TGTGCCAGCAGTGAAGGGGGGTTTGGCCCCTACGAGCAGTACTTC,CASSEGGFGPYEQYF
14,NA,TRBJ2-7,NA,TRBV12-3/TRBV12-4,TGTGCCAGCAGTACCCGGGACATAACCTACGAGCAGTACTTC,CASSTRDITYEQYF
15,TRBD2,TRBJ2-1,few,TRBV12-3/TRBV12-4,TGTGCCAGCAGCCGAACTAGCGGGAGGGCCGATGAGCAGTTCTTC,CASSRTSGRADEQFF
12,NA,TRBJ1-1,NA,TRBV30,TGTGCCTGGGGCCCCGGGTCCTCTGAAGCTTTCTTT,CAWGPGSSEAFF
12,NA,TRBJ2-3,few,TRBV27,TGTGCCAGCAGTTTTAATATAGATACGCAGTATTTT,CASSFNIDTQYF
18,TRBD2,TRBJ2-7,NA,TRBV5-1,TGCGCCAGCAGCTACACTAGCGGGAGATCGGGATTCTCCTACGAGCAGTACTTC,CASSYTSGRSGFSYEQYF
17,TRBD2,TRBJ2-1,few,TRBV6-5,TGTGCCAGCAGTTATTCTAGCGGGAGGGCCGCGTACAATGAGCAGTTCTTC,CASSYSSGRAAYNEQFF
14,NA,TRBJ1-1,few,TRBV12-3/TRBV12-4,TGTGCCAGCAGTTTAGGACAGGTGGGGACTGAAGCTTTCTTT,CASSLGQVGTEAFF
13,NA,TRBJ2-7,NA,TRBV12-3/TRBV12-4,TGTGCCAGCAGTTCTACGATTCGTGACGAGCAGTACTTC,CASSSTIRDEQYF
18,TRBD2,TRBJ2-3,NA,TRBV11-3,TGTGCCAGCAGCCCCCGGCGGGGAGCGGGAGAGGTTGCAGATACGCAGTATTTT,CASSPRRGAGEVADTQYF
16,TRBD2,TRBJ2-1,NA,TRBV20-1,TGCAGTGCTAGAGAAGCTAGCGGGAGCTCCTACAATGAGCAGTTCTTC,CSAREASGSSYNEQFF
16,NA,TRBJ2-7,NA,TRBV9,TGTGCCAGCAGCTCCCAAATGCGGGGAAGCTCCTACGAGCAGTACTTC,CASSSQMRGSSYEQYF
17,TRBD2,TRBJ2-1,few,TRBV20-1,TGCAGTGCTAGACTCCCCCCCGGAGCGGGGATACTCAATGAGCAGTTCTTC,CSARLPPGAGILNEQFF
12,NA,TRBJ1-2,few,TRBV27,TGTGCCAGCAGCTCCGGGATCCGACAGAACACCTTC,CASSSGIRQNTF
13,TRBD2,TRBJ2-1,NA,TRBV29-1,TGCAGCGGACTAGCGGGAGGGAGGAATGAGCAGTTCTTC,CSGLAGGRNEQFF
14,TRBD1,TRBJ1-2,many,TRBV12-3/TRBV12-4,TGCGCCAGCAGTCCGGGACAGGGCCCCTATGGCTACACCTTC,CASSPGQGPYGYTF
14,NA,TRBJ1-4,NA,TRBV12-3/TRBV12-4,TGTGCCAGCAGTTCAAGACAGGAAGGGCGAAAACTGTTTTTT,CASSSRQEGRKLFF
13,TRBD2,TRBJ2-7,NA,TRBV5-6,TGTGCCAGCAGCTTGGCTAGCGGGAATTGGCAGTACTTC,CASSLASGNWQYF
13,TRBD2,TRBJ2-1,NA,TRBV29-1,TGCAGCGAGTCGGGGGGGTCCTACAATGAGCAGTTCTTC,CSESGGSYNEQFF
13,NA,TRBJ1-5,NA,TRBV15,TGTGCCACCAGCGGAGTCGGCGGACAGCCCCAGCATTTT,CATSGVGGQPQHF
14,TRBD2,TRBJ2-5,many,TRBV20-1,TGCAGTGCTAGAGCCGGACTAGCACAAGAGACCCAGTACTTC,CSARAGLAQETQYF
14,TRBD2,TRBJ2-1,NA,TRBV20-1,TGCAGTGCTGTAGCGGGTGCCTCGTACAATGAGCAGTTCTTC,CSAVAGASYNEQFF
14,TRBD2,TRBJ2-6,few,TRBV20-1,TGCAGTGCGGTAGCGGGTTCTGGGGCCAACGTCCTGACTTTC,CSAVAGSGANVLTF
16,TRBD2,TRBJ2-1,many,TRBV10-1,TGCGCCAGCAGTGAGACTAGCGGGATGTTCGTGGATGAGCAGTTCTTC,CASSETSGMFVDEQFF
18,NA,TRBJ1-5,NA,TRBV15,TGTGCCACCAGCGGAAGGGATGACAGTACATATAGCAATCAGCCCCAGCATTTT,CATSGRDDSTYSNQPQHF
14,TRBD1,TRBJ1-1,NA,TRBV7-2,TGTGCCAGCCAAACCGGGACAGGGTACACTGAAGCTTTCTTT,CASQTGTGYTEAFF
14,TRBD2,TRBJ2-4,NA,TRBV5-6,TGTGCCAGCAGCCGACTAGCGGGGGGAAACATTCAGTACTTC,CASSRLAGGNIQYF
13,TRBD1,TRBJ1-2,NA,TRBV10-3,TGTGCCATCAGTGCCCGGACAGGGAATGGCTGCACCTTC,CAISARTGNGCTF
15,TRBD2,TRBJ2-1,few,TRBV10-3,TGTGCCATCAGTGAGGCTAGCGGGGGGTACAATGAGCAGTTCTTC,CAISEASGGYNEQFF
14,NA,TRBJ2-3,NA,TRBV2,TGTGCCAGCAGTCCCAGGGGAGGTGACGATACGCAGTATTTT,CASSPRGGDDTQYF
15,NA,TRBJ2-7,NA,TRBV2,TGTGCCAGCAGTGAAGGGGCCCTTAGATCCTACGAGCAGTACTTC,CASSEGALRSYEQYF
12,NA,TRBJ2-7,NA,TRBV7-2,TGTGCCAGCAGCTACGGAGGCTACGAGCGGTACTTC,CASSYGGYERYF
14,NA,TRBJ2-3,NA,TRBV4-1,TGCGCCAGCAGCCAGGGGCCCGGATGGTATACGCAGTATTTT,CASSQGPGWYTQYF
16,NA,TRBJ2-5,NA,TRBV4-1,TGCGCCAGCAGCCAACCCCCTGTTGGGCCAACGGGGACCCAGTACTTC,CASSQPPVGPTGTQYF
15,NA,TRBJ2-7,NA,TRBV18,TGTGCCAGCTCACCTGCCGGGACAAGAACCTACGAGCAGTACTTC,CASSPAGTRTYEQYF
15,NA,TRBJ2-7,few,TRBV9,TGTGCCAGCAGCGTACATACCAGCGACCTAGGGGAGCAGTACTTC,CASSVHTSDLGEQYF
15,NA,TRBJ1-1,few,TRBV7-9,TGTGCCAGCAGTCCGTCGGACAGACTGGGCACTGAAGCTTTCTTT,CASSPSDRLGTEAFF
15,NA,TRBJ2-5,NA,TRBV20-1,TGCAGTGCTAGAGATGTCCCCTTGTTGGTGGAGACCCAGTACTTC,CSARDVPLLVETQYF